Following are 3 T cell receptor beta chains from one sample sequenced in a study of blood T cell repertoires in COVID-19. Produced via immunoSEQ multiplex PCR; TCRdb's table is partial and in-frame only. The sample yields fewer than 110,000 clones, 87% seen once. Material: peripheral blood. These receptors originate from a human donor in a cohort sampled during active COVID-19.

The chain combines TRBV6-5 with TRBJ1-4, with TRBD1 as a possible D gene (5 bases). CDR3 length: 15 residues. Trimming left V 5 bases short and J 6 bases short, with 16 bases between. Germline CDR1 MNHEY, CDR2 SVGAGI. CDR3 in amino acids: CASSPSGPGDEKLFF. CDR3 DNA sequence: TGTGCCAGCAGTCCCTCAGGGCCGGGGGATGAAAAACTGTTTTTT.

V gene TRBV2 combines with J gene TRBJ2-7; 9 bases fit TRBD1. CDR1 and CDR2 (germline): SNHLY, FYNNEI. With V trimmed by 6 bases and J by 7 bases, 4 bases remained unmatched. CDR3 length equals 12 residues. DNA for the CDR3: TGTGCCAGCAGGGACAGGGGCCAAGAGCAGTACTTC. Protein product: CASRDRGQEQYF.

The chain uses TRBV3-1 (or the pseudogene TRBV3-2) and TRBJ1-5; 10 bases agree with TRBD1. Germline trimming cut 0 bases from V and 4 bases from J; bases unmatched to any gene: 6. This CDR3 has 17 residues. Germline CDR1 is LGHDT and CDR2 is YNNKEL (reference sequence). The DNA of the CDR3 is TGTGCCAGCAGCCAAGATAGGGGGACAGGGGAAAATCAGCCCCAGCATTTT. It translates to CASSQDRGTGENQPQHF.